Listed below are T cell receptor beta chains from one sample, sequenced in a study of cytomegalovirus exposure and HLA in healthy donors. Here immunoSEQ multiplex PCR was the method, and the copy in TCRdb shows in-frame clones only, minus some. The data contain 130,000 to 150,000 clones, roughly 75% of them singletons. The sequenced material came from PBMCs. These receptors came from a female donor in good health and CMV-seronegative. Each CDR3 is given with its conserved first and last residue. The D gene is left open where the match is weak. Only some rows state a clone size, as once, few, many or a class for expanded clones.

V	J	D	size	CDR3
TRBV7-8	TRBJ2-1	TRBD2	once	CASSLLPTSGGLYNEQFF
TRBV5-4	TRBJ2-2	TRBD1	.	CASSPRTGLTGELFF
TRBV30	TRBJ2-1	.	.	CAWAPGTPNEQFF
TRBV14	TRBJ2-3	TRBD2	.	CASSRWTSGSWGNTDTQYF
TRBV18	TRBJ2-1	.	.	CASSLKDSSSRSYNEQFF
TRBV28	TRBJ2-7	.	.	CASSLPRGSSYEQYF
TRBV15	TRBJ1-6	.	.	CATSREKGTTSNSPLHF
TRBV28	TRBJ1-1	TRBD1	.	CASSPRDRGRLNTEAFF
TRBV6-5	TRBJ1-6	.	.	CASSYGGSVVSPLHF
TRBV11-3	TRBJ2-1	.	.	CASSLRFGDEQFF
TRBV19	TRBJ2-2	TRBD1	.	CASVDRGNTGELFF
TRBV5-1	TRBJ2-7	.	.	CASSPYRRDSSYEQYF
TRBV7-2	TRBJ1-6	.	.	CASSEQGGNSPLHF
TRBV7-2	TRBJ2-3	TRBD2	once	CASSLGAGGPSTDTQYF
TRBV9	TRBJ2-1	.	.	CASSVGPGDEQFF
TRBV28	TRBJ2-7	.	.	CASSEYEQYF
TRBV19	TRBJ2-5	.	.	CASSYRGGVETQYF
TRBV19	TRBJ1-2	TRBD1	.	CASSFGQGNMAFPGYTF
TRBV4-3	TRBJ2-7	.	.	CASSPGAGVYEQYF
TRBV7-2	TRBJ2-1	TRBD2	.	CASSLVLAGDNEQFF
TRBV9	TRBJ2-1	TRBD2	.	CASSPRLAGANEQFF
TRBV13	TRBJ2-1	TRBD2	.	CASSPPGGPLGNEQFF
TRBV5-4	TRBJ1-1	TRBD1	.	CASSSPRGLGTEAFF
TRBV10-3	TRBJ2-2	TRBD1	.	CAALSGQGSPGELFF
TRBV30	TRBJ2-1	TRBD1	.	CAWNKPGQGGYEQFF
TRBV19	TRBJ2-2	TRBD2	.	CASSIHQGGVRAGELFF
TRBV27	TRBJ2-1	.	.	CASSSESRGLPSYNEQFF
TRBV7-8	TRBJ2-5	TRBD2	few	CASSGREAYSQETQYF
TRBV28	TRBJ2-3	TRBD1	.	CASSPDRVRADTQYF
TRBV19	TRBJ1-2	.	.	CASRGYDAGHASNGYTF
TRBV28	TRBJ2-1	TRBD2	.	CASSLSTSGNDEQFF
TRBV6-5	TRBJ2-3	.	.	CASSYSPGGTDTQYF
TRBV30	TRBJ1-6	.	.	CAWKSGQLLLPDNSPLHF
TRBV28	TRBJ2-2	TRBD2	.	CASSRGVTNTGELFF
TRBV9	TRBJ2-2	TRBD1	once	CASSPHLDRTGELFF
TRBV9	TRBJ1-3	.	.	CASGVGNTIYF
TRBV15	TRBJ1-1	.	.	CATSKQGVNTEAFF
TRBV7-2	TRBJ2-7	.	.	CASSLGGKNEQYF
TRBV29-1	TRBJ2-2	TRBD2	.	CSVSPRGGTGELFF
TRBV4-3	TRBJ1-4	.	few	CASSQGVQGGKLFF
TRBV19	TRBJ2-1	.	.	CASSMRLASNEQFF
TRBV27	TRBJ1-2	.	few	CASSDSPPYGYTF
TRBV2	TRBJ2-1	TRBD1	.	CASRPGTGISGEQFF
TRBV28	TRBJ1-1	TRBD1	.	CASMTGGALKNTEAFF